Below, one TCR beta chain is given with its context. In the authors' methods: Using reference gene primer amplification, nucleated cell counts were estimated. TCRdb's copy holds only in-frame clones and misses some; the assay was immunoSEQ multiplex PCR. For V, J and clone size, that table is used; D and trimming come from the DNA. The sample contains hundreds of thousands of clones, approximately 90% of which appear only once. Everyone who took part was roughly 18 to 89 years old, and they came from 24 US areas. Cohort 3 donors counted as recovered after two negative PCRs, clearance, or resolved symptoms. The sample comes from a study of blood T cell repertoires in COVID-19. The sequenced material came from PBMCs or T cells enriched from blood (not recorded which). The TCR comes from a woman aged 40-49 years who had recovered from COVID-19.

The CDR3 coding sequence is TGTGCCAGCAGTGAAGGGGGGACATACCTGGGGGCCCAAGAGACCCAGTACTTC. Its protein is CASSEGGTYLGAQETQYF. The genes are TRBV2 and TRBJ2-5; possible D gene TRBD1, 6 bases. The CDR3 consists of 18 residues. V dropped 1 base and J dropped 1 base, with 19 bases sitting between them. Per the germline V gene, CDR1 is SNHLY and CDR2 is FYNNEI.